Listed below are T cell receptor beta chains from one sample, sequenced in a study of graft-versus-host responses after intestinal transplantation. TCRdb keeps only in-frame clones here, not all; method: immunoSEQ multiplex PCR. Of about 100,000 clones listed, roughly 84% are singletons. Their recognized antigens are unknown. The input for sequencing was unstimulated CD4+ T cells sorted from spleen or lymph node cells, taken before transplant. These receptors came from a human donor who was the organ donor for an intestinal transplant. Each CDR3 is given with its conserved first and last residue. A D gene is named only where the DNA matches it firmly. For some rows the clone size is stated as once, few or many, or as a class when expanded; others skip it.

V: TRBV2; J: TRBJ2-7; size: few; D: TRBD1; length: 14; CDR3: CASSQDRGLYEQYF; DNA: TGTGCCAGCAGCCAAGACAGGGGGCTATACGAGCAGTACTTC
V: TRBV7-9; J: TRBJ2-5; size: .; D: .; length: 13; CDR3: CASSLGGQETQYF; DNA: TGTGCCAGCAGCTTAGGGGGCCAAGAGACCCAGTACTTC
V: TRBV6-1; J: TRBJ1-2; size: .; D: .; length: 12; CDR3: CASSLLKYGYTF; DNA: TGTGCCAGCAGCCTCCTAAAGTATGGCTACACCTTC
V: TRBV19; J: TRBJ1-1; size: .; D: .; length: 16; CDR3: CASSIVRLGPNTEAFF; DNA: TGTGCCAGTAGTATAGTTCGATTGGGTCCGAACACTGAAGCTTTCTTT
V: TRBV27; J: TRBJ2-3; size: .; D: .; length: 16; CDR3: CASSLSPAGRTDTQYF; DNA: TGTGCCAGCAGTTTATCGCCGGCAGGGCGCACAGATACGCAGTATTTT
V: TRBV19; J: TRBJ1-5; size: .; D: .; length: 13; CDR3: CASNQGTNQPQHF; DNA: TGTGCCAGTAACCAGGGGACGAATCAGCCCCAGCATTTT
V: TRBV2; J: TRBJ1-3; size: .; D: .; length: 14; CDR3: CASRSQASGNTIYF; DNA: TGTGCCAGCAGATCGCAGGCCTCTGGAAACACCATATATTTT
V: TRBV19; J: TRBJ1-6; size: .; D: TRBD1; length: 16; CDR3: CASSIIGTGVNSPLHF; DNA: TGTGCCAGTAGTATTATTGGGACAGGGGTAAATTCACCCCTCCACTTT
V: TRBV27; J: TRBJ1-5; size: .; D: TRBD1; length: 15; CDR3: CASRRQGFGNQPQHF; DNA: TGTGCCAGCAGAAGACAGGGGTTTGGCAATCAGCCCCAGCATTTT
V: TRBV11-2; J: TRBJ1-4; size: .; D: .; length: 15; CDR3: CASSLGHTGYEKLFF; DNA: TGTGCCAGCAGCTTAGGCCATACCGGATATGAAAAACTGTTTTTT
V: TRBV30; J: TRBJ2-3; size: .; D: .; length: 13; CDR3: CAWRQGGADTQYF; DNA: TGTGCCTGGAGACAGGGAGGCGCAGATACGCAGTATTTT
V: TRBV19; J: TRBJ2-4; size: .; D: .; length: 15; CDR3: CASKDLGGTKNIQYF; DNA: TGTGCCAGTAAGGACCTCGGGGGAACCAAAAACATTCAGTACTTC
V: TRBV15; J: TRBJ2-3; size: .; D: TRBD2; length: 16; CDR3: CATSRLAGGLWDTQYF; DNA: TGTGCCACCAGCAGACTAGCGGGGGGGCTTTGGGATACGCAGTATTTT
V: TRBV6-1; J: TRBJ1-5; size: .; D: TRBD1; length: 14; CDR3: CASSDDRGNQPQHF; DNA: TGTGCCAGCAGCGACGACAGGGGCAATCAGCCCCAGCATTTT
V: TRBV5-4; J: TRBJ1-5; size: .; D: .; length: 14; CDR3: CASSTWGLAQPQHF; DNA: TGTGCCAGCAGCACGTGGGGTTTGGCTCAGCCCCAGCATTTT
V: TRBV9; J: TRBJ1-2; size: few; D: .; length: 13; CDR3: CASTRVGQVGYTF; DNA: TGTGCCAGCACGCGGGTGGGTCAGGTCGGCTACACCTTC
V: TRBV5-6; J: TRBJ2-7; size: .; D: .; length: 14; CDR3: CASSPMTVYYEQYF; DNA: TGTGCCAGCAGCCCTATGACAGTATACTACGAGCAGTACTTC
V: TRBV28; J: TRBJ1-3; size: .; D: .; length: 11; CDR3: CASSSGNTIYF; DNA: TGTGCCAGCAGTTCGGGGAACACCATATATTTT
V: TRBV6-5; J: TRBJ1-2; size: .; D: .; length: 11; CDR3: CASSYPMGYTF; DNA: TGTGCCAGCAGTTACCCCATGGGCTACACCTTC
V: TRBV5-1; J: TRBJ1-6; size: .; D: .; length: 16; CDR3: CASSRRVGSYNSPLHF; DNA: TGCGCCAGCAGCCGCCGTGTAGGGTCCTATAATTCACCCCTCCACTTT
V: TRBV5-1; J: TRBJ2-2; size: .; D: .; length: 17; CDR3: CASSSTTVVFNTGELFF; DNA: TGCGCCAGCAGCTCTACGACAGTAGTTTTCAACACCGGGGAGCTGTTTTTT
V: TRBV5-1; J: TRBJ2-2; size: .; D: .; length: 16; CDR3: CASSLVGAQNTGELFF; DNA: TGCGCCAGCAGCTTGGTAGGAGCCCAGAACACCGGGGAGCTGTTTTTT